This TCR beta chain was sequenced in a study of blood T cell repertoires in COVID-19. Study at large: The United States, Italy and Spain provided the acute and convalescent COVID-19 samples. T cells, B-cell-depleted T cells, or PBMCs supplied cDNA or gDNA.

Original data processing: Estimated nucleated cell counts came from reference gene primer amplification. Some clones are missing from TCRdb's copy, which holds only in-frame ones; the method was immunoSEQ multiplex PCR. The D gene and trimming were derived from the DNA, and the V and J assignments and clone size from that table. The sample holds roughly 260,000 clones, about 85% seen once. Losses at the gene ends were 5 bases for V and 5 bases for J; bases not matched to a gene: 7. In germline, CDR1 is SGHTA, CDR2 FQGNSA. This CDR3 has 16 amino acids. The specimen sequenced was peripheral blood. The chain carries TRBV7-2 and TRBJ2-3; TRBD2 aligns across 13 bases. This TCR was recovered from a man between 60 and 70 years old who had recovered from COVID-19. CDR3 amino acids: CASSKTSGGARDTQYF. Written as DNA, the CDR3 is TGTGCCAGCAGCAAAACTAGCGGGGGGGCACGAGATACGCAGTATTTT.